Below are 28 T cell receptor beta chains sequenced from a single sample in a study of human T cells and chemical hapten exposure. A single record per CDR3 protein comes from TCRdb applying MiXCR to the RACE reads. The data hold about 48,000 distinct CDR3 sequences, with roughly 10% observed a single time. Time point noted: patch test 3, about 24 weeks after DPC sensitization. Regarding treatment: therapeutic diphenylcyclopropenone sensitization with weekly scalp DPC. Sequencing was performed on whole blood, taken in connection with sensitization to the hapten diphenylcyclopropenone (DPC). The origin of the receptors is a woman in her forties with alopecia areata. Some clones in this sample may be carry-over from other donors' samples.

This clonotype has a count of ten or more. The V call is TRBV12-3 or TRBV12-4, the J call TRBJ1-5; D not certain. V shed 1 base and J shed 3 bases, with 7 bases lying between them. The length of the CDR3 is 14 residues. The CDR3: CASSLGAHNQPQHF. Here the CDR3 DNA reads TGTGCCAGCAGTTTAGGGGCCCACAATCAGCCCCAGCATTTT.

This chain uses TRBV30 with TRBJ2-2; D remains unclear. The CDR3 contains 12 residues. The germline gives CDR1 GTSNPN, CDR2 SVGIG (reference sequence). Trimming took off 0 bases at V and 6 bases at J, with 5 bases between the two ends. The CDR3 here is CAWSVTSGELFF. For the CDR3, the DNA is TGTGCCTGGAGTGTGACGTCCGGGGAGCTGTTTTTT.

This clonotype was picked up a small number of times. The rearrangement links TRBV6-5 to TRBJ2-1; a weak D match, TRBD2 (5 bases). Germline lookup yields CDR1 MNHEY and CDR2 SVGAGI. V lost 0 bases and J lost 4, with 7 bases in between. This CDR3 comprises 14 residues. This CDR3 reads CASSYSSGYNEQFF. The DNA of the CDR3 is TGTGCCAGCAGTTACTCGAGCGGATACAATGAGCAGTTCTTC.

The J gene is TRBJ2-7, the V gene TRBV5-1; 10 bases line up with TRBD1. CDR1 is SGHRS and CDR2 is YFSETQ in the germline V gene. This CDR3 has 14 residues. V lost 4 bases, J lost 5 bases, and 6 bases stayed unmatched. Here the CDR3 DNA reads TGCGCCAGCAGCCGAGGACAGGGGGGAAACGAGCAGTACTTC. It yields the protein CASSRGQGGNEQYF.

The J gene is TRBJ2-7, the V gene TRBV25-1; possible D gene TRBD2, 7 bases. There are 12 residues in the CDR3. V was shortened by 7 bases and J by 3 bases, with 10 bases between the two germline ends. Germline CDR1 is MGHDK and CDR2 is SYGVNS. For the CDR3, the DNA is TGTGCCAGCAAGAGGGGGGGCTACGAGCAGTACTTC. Translating gives CASKRGGYEQYF.

This rearrangement joins TRBV3-1 to TRBJ1-1, with D perhaps TRBD1 (5 bases). The CDR3 has 13 residues. V was trimmed by 3 bases and J by 1 base, leaving 6 bases between them. Germline V gene lookup returns CDR1 LGHDT and CDR2 YNNKEL (reference sequence). CDR3 coding DNA: TGTGCCAGCAGCCACGGGGCGAACACTGAAGCTTTCTTT. Its translation is CASSHGANTEAFF.

The table lists this clonotype with many counts. The chain has TRBV7-8 and TRBJ1-4, with D maybe TRBD1 (5 bases). This CDR3 is 15 amino acids long. Germline assignment: CDR1 SGHVS and CDR2 FQNEAQ. Trimming removed 1 base from V and 7 bases from J, with 13 bases in between. The CDR3 sequence: CASSLDNRGGEKLFF. The CDR3 nucleotides are TGTGCCAGCAGCTTAGATAATAGGGGTGGTGAAAAACTGTTTTTT.

This clonotype was counted many times. The CDR3 protein is CASGRQLQIGNGYTF. CDR3 nucleotide sequence: TGTGCCAGCGGACGACAATTACAGATAGGCAATGGCTACACCTTC. This chain links TRBV7-2 with TRBJ1-2; D remains unclear. This CDR3 is 15 amino acids long. Between the trimmed V and J ends, which lost 8 bases and 6 bases, there was a span of 22 bases. The germline CDR1 and CDR2 sequences are SGHTA and FQGNSA.

There are a few counts of this clonotype. V gene TRBV7-9 combines with J gene TRBJ1-2, with D unresolved. Trimming shortened V by 5 bases and J by 1 base, and 8 bases separated the two germline ends. This CDR3 spans 13 amino acids. CDR1 is SEHNR, CDR2 FQNEAQ, per germline (reference sequence). The CDR3 DNA sequence: TGTGCCAGCAGCGCTGGACTTAACTATGGCTACACCTTC. Translation gives CASSAGLNYGYTF.

Only a few counts were recorded for this clonotype. V gene TRBV5-1 combines with J gene TRBJ1-6; perhaps TRBD1 as D (5 bases). The CDR3 totals 15 residues. Germline lookup yields CDR1 SGHRS and CDR2 YFSETQ. V was pared by 0 bases and J by 8 bases, with 12 bases between. DNA of the CDR3: TGCGCCAGCAGCTTGGCCGGGGGAGAGGATTCACCCCTCCACTTT. Its protein product is CASSLAGGEDSPLHF.

V usage is TRBV29-1 and J usage is TRBJ1-2, with D uncertain. V lost 4 bases and J 4 bases, leaving 10 bases between the germline ends. CDR1 and CDR2 from the germline V gene are SQVTM and ANQGSEA. CDR3 size: 12 residues. CDR3 in amino acids: CSVASAFYGYTF. The CDR3 DNA follows: TGCAGCGTTGCAAGCGCTTTCTATGGCTACACCTTC.

The chain links TRBV29-1 to TRBJ2-4; TRBD1 agrees at 8 bases. V shed 7 bases, J shed 7 bases, and the junction held 3 bases outside the gene matches. The V gene's germline CDR1 is SQVTM and CDR2 ANQGSEA. This CDR3 comprises 11 residues. The CDR3 loop is CSARQGNIQYF. The CDR3 nucleotides are TGCAGCGCCAGACAGGGGAACATTCAGTACTTC.

This clonotype was seen at least ten times. The rearrangement joins TRBV30 to TRBJ1-2, with a possible D match to TRBD1 (5 bases). Germline CDR1 reads GTSNPN; CDR2 reads SVGIG (reference sequence). This CDR3 contains 14 residues. Between the trimmed V and J ends, which lost 5 bases and 5 bases, there was a span of 18 bases. The CDR3 DNA reads as TGTGCCTGGGCCTCCCCGGGACGGAGATATGGCTACACCTTC. It is translated as CAWASPGRRYGYTF.

The sample holds a few counts of this clonotype. The chain joins TRBV3-1 to TRBJ2-3; D is uncertain. Germline V CDR1 and CDR2: LGHDT, YNNKEL (reference sequence). The V and J ends lost 4 bases and 0 bases respectively, with 8 bases between them. The CDR3 contains 14 residues. The CDR3 coding sequence is TGTGCCAGCAGCCTGACGGAAAGCACAGATACGCAGTATTTT. Protein sequence: CASSLTESTDTQYF.

The V and J genes are TRBV28 and TRBJ2-3; D possibly matches TRBD1 or TRBD2 (6 bases each). Germline V gene sequence: CDR1 MDHEN, CDR2 SYDVKM. Trimming cost V 1 base and J 5 bases, with 16 bases left between them. This CDR3 is 16 amino acids long. CDR3 protein: CASSLSLGGRVDTQYF. For the CDR3, the DNA is TGTGCCAGCAGTTTATCCCTTGGGGGGCGCGTAGATACGCAGTATTTT.

The chain employs TRBV20-1 and TRBJ1-5; D uncertain. Germline V lookup: CDR1 DFQATT, CDR2 SNEGSKA (reference sequence). The CDR3 totals 13 residues. The V end was cut by 1 base, the J end by 4 bases, with 8 bases between. CDR3 nucleotide sequence: TGCAGTGCTAGAGTTACGGGAAATCAGCCCCAGCATTTT. Encoded protein: CSARVTGNQPQHF.

The J gene is TRBJ1-6, the V gene TRBV6-1; D is unresolved. Germline CDR1 is MNHNS and CDR2 is SASEGT. Trimming removed 0 bases at V and 5 bases at J, with 14 bases between. The CDR3 has 17 amino acids. The CDR3 loop is CASSEAPRAPNNSPLHF. The CDR3 DNA follows: TGTGCCAGCAGTGAAGCGCCCCGGGCCCCTAATAATTCACCCCTCCACTTT.

This clonotype was counted many times. V gene TRBV5-5 combines with J gene TRBJ1-1, with D unclear. This CDR3 spans 14 amino acids. CDR1 and CDR2 from the germline V gene are SGHKS and YYEKEE (reference sequence). V shed 5 bases and J shed 1 base, with 12 bases lying between them. The CDR3 DNA reads as TGTGCCAGCAGTCCCTGGGCGACGAACACTGAAGCTTTCTTT. It encodes CASSPWATNTEAFF.

The V gene is TRBV4-1, the J gene TRBJ2-3; 9 nucleotides match TRBD2. The CDR3 spans 17 residues. V gave up 4 bases and J gave up 4 bases; unmatched junction bases: 12. Germline V CDR1 and CDR2: MGHRA, YSYEKL. CDR3 sequence: CASSLQGGGGAPDTQYF. In nucleotides, the CDR3 is TGCGCCAGCAGCCTCCAAGGGGGCGGGGGGGCTCCAGATACGCAGTATTTT.

The rearrangement joins TRBV4-1 to TRBJ2-7; TRBD2 aligns across 13 bases. Germline V gene lookup returns CDR1 MGHRA and CDR2 YSYEKL. V dropped 4 bases and J dropped 4; count of bases not matched to a gene: 4. This CDR3 region has 15 residues. The CDR3 here is CASSPGTSGEYEQYF. In DNA form, the CDR3 reads TGCGCCAGCAGCCCAGGGACTAGCGGGGAATACGAGCAGTACTTC.

The rearrangement links TRBV3-1 to TRBJ2-1, with D possibly matching TRBD2 (6 bases). The CDR3 runs to 16 residues. Germline-derived CDR1 and CDR2 are LGHDT and YNNKEL (reference sequence). Trimming removed 0 bases at V and 3 bases at J, with 12 bases between. CDR3 nucleotides: TGTGCCAGCAGCCAAGATGCTAGCGAGTTCTACAATGAGCAGTTCTTC. Its translation is CASSQDASEFYNEQFF.

The chain carries TRBV9 and TRBJ2-7; no definite D call. V was pared by 0 bases and J by 2 bases, with 9 bases between. Germline CDR1 is SGDLS and CDR2 is YYNGEE. The CDR3 contains 14 residues. The CDR3: CASSVGVSPYEQYF. The CDR3 nucleotides are TGTGCCAGCAGCGTAGGGGTCTCCCCCTACGAGCAGTACTTC. Combining the CDR3 with reference TRBV9 and TRBJ2-7 gives the whole variable domain DSGVTQTPKHLITATGQRVTLRCSPRSGDLSVYWYQQSLDQGLQFLIQYYNGEERAKGNILERFSAQQFPDLHSELNLSSLELGDSALYFCASSVGVSPYEQYFGPGTRLTVT.

V gene TRBV5-1 combines with J gene TRBJ2-1; D is unclear. Germline V gene sequence: CDR1 SGHRS, CDR2 YFSETQ. This CDR3 is built from 13 residues. V lost 6 bases and J lost 0, with 7 bases in between. CDR3 residues: CASTPDSYNEQFF. DNA for the CDR3: TGCGCCAGCACGCCCGACTCCTACAATGAGCAGTTCTTC.

The rearrangement joins TRBV7-8 to TRBJ2-5; 10 nucleotides line up with TRBD2. The trim removed 4 bases at V and 4 bases at J, leaving 12 bases unmatched. The CDR3 is made up of 17 amino acids. The V gene's germline CDR1 is SGHVS and CDR2 FQNEAQ. The CDR3 protein is CASSSALAGVLGETQYF. The CDR3, as DNA: TGTGCCAGCAGCTCCGCTCTAGCGGGGGTCTTGGGAGAGACCCAGTACTTC.

DNA for the CDR3: TGTGCCAGCAGCGCCCAGGGAGCGGGCTATAATTCACCCCTCCACTTT. Translation: CASSAQGAGYNSPLHF. J is TRBJ1-6 and V is TRBV7-3, with D possibly being TRBD1 (5 bases). This CDR3 has 16 residues. CDR1 is SGHTA, CDR2 FQGTGA, per germline. V lost 5 bases and J 3 bases, leaving 14 bases between the germline ends. The full variable domain, completed using reference TRBV7-3 and TRBJ1-6, is GAGVSQTPSNKVTEKGKYVELRCDPISGHTALYWYRQSLGQGPEFLIYFQGTGAADDSGLPNDRFFAVRPEGSVSTLKIQRTERGDSAVYLCASSAQGAGYNSPLHFGNGTRLTVT.

This clonotype was observed a few times. This CDR3 is CASSPKDGTGKDEQYF. DNA for the CDR3: TGTGCCAGCAGCCCCAAAGACGGGACAGGGAAGGACGAGCAGTACTTC. The rearrangement links TRBV7-9 to TRBJ2-7; 9 positions match TRBD1. Germline values: CDR1 SEHNR, CDR2 FQNEAQ (reference sequence). V shed 5 bases and J 5 bases; nucleotides not matched to a gene: 13. The CDR3 sequence is 16 residues long.

This clonotype was recorded a few times. The V and J genes are TRBV7-9 and TRBJ2-3; TRBD1 matches at 8 bases. J gave up 2 bases and V 6 bases, and 7 bases lay outside the gene matches. CDR3 length equals 15 residues. CDR1 is SEHNR and CDR2 is FQNEAQ in the germline V gene (reference sequence). The CDR3 sequence is CASSSDRGPTDTQYF. Written as DNA, the CDR3 is TGTGCCAGCAGTTCCGACAGGGGCCCCACAGATACGCAGTATTTT.

This clonotype was counted between two and nine times. The rearrangement joins TRBV7-3 to TRBJ2-5; TRBD2 aligns across 10 bases. J was trimmed by 3 bases and V by 4 bases; bases with no gene match: 5. The germline V gene encodes CDR1 SGHTA and CDR2 FQGTGA. The CDR3 totals 15 residues. This chain's CDR3 is CASSSTTSGEETQYF. CDR3 nucleotides: TGTGCCAGCAGCTCCACCACTAGCGGGGAAGAGACCCAGTACTTC.